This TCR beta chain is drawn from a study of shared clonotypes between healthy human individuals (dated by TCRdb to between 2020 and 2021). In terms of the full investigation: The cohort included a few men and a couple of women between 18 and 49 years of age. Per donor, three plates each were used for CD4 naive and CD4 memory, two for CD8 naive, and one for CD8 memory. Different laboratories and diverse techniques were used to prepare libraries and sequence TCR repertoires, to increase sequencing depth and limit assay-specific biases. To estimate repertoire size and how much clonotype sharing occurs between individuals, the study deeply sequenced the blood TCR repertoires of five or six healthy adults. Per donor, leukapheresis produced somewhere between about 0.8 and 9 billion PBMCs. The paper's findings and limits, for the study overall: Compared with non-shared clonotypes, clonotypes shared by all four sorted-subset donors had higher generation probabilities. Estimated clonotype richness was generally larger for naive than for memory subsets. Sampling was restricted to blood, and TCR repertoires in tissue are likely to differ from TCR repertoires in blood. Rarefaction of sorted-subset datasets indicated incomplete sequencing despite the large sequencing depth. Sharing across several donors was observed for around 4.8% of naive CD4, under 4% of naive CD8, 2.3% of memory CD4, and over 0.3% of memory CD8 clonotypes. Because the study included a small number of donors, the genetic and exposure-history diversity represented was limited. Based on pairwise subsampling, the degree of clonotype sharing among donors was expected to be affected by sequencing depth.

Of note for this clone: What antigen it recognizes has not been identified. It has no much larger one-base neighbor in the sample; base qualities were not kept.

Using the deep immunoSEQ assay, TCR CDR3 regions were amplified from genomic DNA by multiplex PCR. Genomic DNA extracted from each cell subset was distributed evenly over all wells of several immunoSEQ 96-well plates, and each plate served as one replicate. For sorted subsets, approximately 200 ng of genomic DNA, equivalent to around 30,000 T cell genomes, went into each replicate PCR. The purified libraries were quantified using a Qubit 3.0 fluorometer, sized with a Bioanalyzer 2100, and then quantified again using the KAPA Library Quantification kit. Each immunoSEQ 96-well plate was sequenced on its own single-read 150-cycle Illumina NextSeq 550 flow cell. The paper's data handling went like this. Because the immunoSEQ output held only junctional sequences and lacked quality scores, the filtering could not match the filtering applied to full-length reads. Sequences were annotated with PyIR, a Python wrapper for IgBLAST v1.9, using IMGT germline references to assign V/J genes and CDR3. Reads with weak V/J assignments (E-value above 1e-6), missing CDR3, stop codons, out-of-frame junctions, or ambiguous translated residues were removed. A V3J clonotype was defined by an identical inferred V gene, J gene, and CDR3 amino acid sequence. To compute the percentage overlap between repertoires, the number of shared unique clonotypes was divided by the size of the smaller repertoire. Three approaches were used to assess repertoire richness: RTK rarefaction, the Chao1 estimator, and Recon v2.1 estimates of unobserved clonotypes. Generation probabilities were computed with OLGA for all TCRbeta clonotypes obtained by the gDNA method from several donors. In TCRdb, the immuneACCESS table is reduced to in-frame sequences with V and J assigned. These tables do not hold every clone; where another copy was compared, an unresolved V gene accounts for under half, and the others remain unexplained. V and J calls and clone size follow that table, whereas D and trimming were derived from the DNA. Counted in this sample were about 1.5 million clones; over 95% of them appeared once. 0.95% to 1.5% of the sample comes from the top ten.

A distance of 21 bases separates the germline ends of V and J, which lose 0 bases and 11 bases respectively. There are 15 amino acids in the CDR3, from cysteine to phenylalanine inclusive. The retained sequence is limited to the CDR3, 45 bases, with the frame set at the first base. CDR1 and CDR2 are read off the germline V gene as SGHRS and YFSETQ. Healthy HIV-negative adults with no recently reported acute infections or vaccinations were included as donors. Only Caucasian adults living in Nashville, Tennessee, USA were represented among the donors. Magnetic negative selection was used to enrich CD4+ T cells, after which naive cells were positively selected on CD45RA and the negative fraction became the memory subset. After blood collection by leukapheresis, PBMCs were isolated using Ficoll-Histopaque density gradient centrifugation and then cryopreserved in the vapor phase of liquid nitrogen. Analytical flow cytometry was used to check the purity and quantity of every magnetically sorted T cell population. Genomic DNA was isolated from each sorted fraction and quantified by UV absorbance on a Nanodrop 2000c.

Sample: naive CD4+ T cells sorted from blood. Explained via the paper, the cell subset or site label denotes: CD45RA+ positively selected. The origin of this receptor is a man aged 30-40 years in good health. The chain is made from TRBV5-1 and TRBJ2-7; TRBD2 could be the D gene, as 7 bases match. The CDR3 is CASSLVDRSFGGKYF. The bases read TGCGCCAGCAGCTTGGTCGACAGGTCGTTCGGGGGGAAGTACTTC.